One and the same sample provided the 18 T cell receptor beta chains below, sequenced in a study of blood T cell repertoires in COVID-19. Libraries were prepared by immunoSEQ multiplex PCR; TCRdb keeps only in-frame clonotypes and omits some of them. The sample yields over 250,000 clones, 90% seen once. The sample consisted of PBMCs or T cells enriched from blood (not recorded which). Receptors were obtained from a man between 60 and 75 years old who had recovered from COVID-19.

The chain carries TRBV11-2 and TRBJ2-1; 16 nucleotides line up with TRBD2. From germline, CDR1 is SGHAT and CDR2 FQNNGV. There are 17 residues in the CDR3. Trimming cost V 5 bases and J 3 bases; bases outside gene matches: 4. CDR3 in amino acids: CASSTGTSGGDYNEQFF. The CDR3 DNA reads as TGTGCCAGCAGCACCGGGACTAGCGGGGGGGACTACAATGAGCAGTTCTTC.

The chain couples TRBV5-6 to TRBJ2-2; TRBD1 aligns across 8 bases. This CDR3 has 15 amino acids. Germline V CDR1 and CDR2: SGHDT, YYEEEE. V was clipped by 1 base and J by 7 bases; unmatched bases: 6. CDR3 sequence: CASSLRTGWIGELFF. DNA of the CDR3: TGTGCCAGCAGCTTGAGGACAGGGTGGATCGGGGAGCTGTTTTTT.

This chain links TRBV27 with TRBJ1-2; D not resolved. Trimming removed 3 bases from V and 4 bases from J, with 6 bases in between. The CDR3 contains 12 residues. The germline V gene has CDR1 MNHEY and CDR2 SMNVEV (reference sequence). The CDR3: CASSLNGYGYTF. CDR3 sequence (DNA): TGTGCCAGCAGTTTGAACGGCTATGGCTACACCTTC.

V gene TRBV6-5 combines with J gene TRBJ1-4, with D possibly being TRBD1 (6 bases). V lost 10 bases and J 7 bases, leaving 19 bases between the germline ends. The CDR3 is 14 amino acids. Germline CDR1 reads MNHEY; CDR2 reads SVGAGI. CDR3 nucleotides: TGTGCCACCGAAAAGACAGGAAGATTTGAAAAACTGTTTTTT. It encodes CATEKTGRFEKLFF.

The CDR3 DNA sequence: TGTGCCACCAGCAGAGATCCAGGGGTGGAGGAGACCCAGTACTTC. Protein sequence: CATSRDPGVEETQYF. The chain is built from TRBV15 and TRBJ2-5; the D gene is possibly TRBD1 (6 bases). Germline V gene sequence: CDR1 LNHNV, CDR2 YYDKDF (reference sequence). The CDR3 spans 15 residues. Trimming cost V 0 bases and J 5 bases, with 13 bases left between them.

With respect to this clone: Other DNA sequences from this sample encode an identical CDR3 as well. J is TRBJ1-2 and V is TRBV30; TRBD1 agrees at 8 bases. This CDR3 is built from 13 residues. Per the germline V gene, CDR1 is GTSNPN and CDR2 is SVGIG (reference sequence). V shed 2 bases and J 5 bases; nucleotides not matched to a gene: 4. The CDR3 here is CAWSRDRPYGYTF. The CDR3, as DNA: TGTGCCTGGAGTCGGGACAGGCCATATGGCTACACCTTC.

The rearrangement links TRBV4-1 to TRBJ1-2; 7 nucleotides match TRBD1. CDR3 length: 17 residues. V shed 0 bases and J 8 bases; nucleotides not matched to a gene: 15. Germline lookup yields CDR1 MGHRA and CDR2 YSYEKL. CDR3: CASSQDITGTAISGYTF. CDR3 nucleotide sequence: TGCGCCAGCAGCCAAGACATTACCGGGACAGCTATCAGCGGCTACACCTTC.

The chain uses TRBV7-2 and TRBJ2-7; D is undetermined. The V and J ends lost 7 bases and 0 bases respectively, with 10 bases between them. From germline, CDR1 is SGHTA and CDR2 FQGNSA. The CDR3 length is 13 residues. Here the CDR3 DNA reads TGTGCCAGCACTAAGGAGAGCTCCTACGAGCAGTACTTC. Its translation: CASTKESSYEQYF. Variable domain in full (rest from reference TRBV7-2 and TRBJ2-7): GAGVSQSPSNKVTEKGKDVELRCDPISGHTALYWYRQSLGQGLEFLIYFQGNSAPDKSGLPSDRFSAERTGGSVSTLTIQRTQQEDSAVYLCASTKESSYEQYFGPGTRLTVT.

The V call is TRBV6-2 or TRBV6-3, the J call TRBJ2-4; 11 nucleotides match TRBD2. V trimming: 0 bases; J trimming: 3 bases; junction bases outside the gene matches: 7. The CDR3 runs to 18 residues. CDR1 is MNHEY and CDR2 is SVGEGT in the germline V gene. CDR3 DNA sequence: TGTGCCAGCAGTTACTCGATAGCGGGGGGGCCTGTCAAAAACATTCAGTACTTC. Translated, it gives CASSYSIAGGPVKNIQYF.

There are a few counts of this clone. The chain combines TRBV6-2 or TRBV6-3 with TRBJ2-1, with 7 bases lining up with TRBD2. Trimming removed 5 bases from V and 5 bases from J; junction bases left unmatched: 6. The germline CDR1 and CDR2 sequences are MNHEY and SVGEGT. This CDR3 is 14 amino acids long. CDR3 loop: CASSRRLAHNEQFF. CDR3 coding DNA: TGTGCCAGCAGTAGAAGACTAGCACACAATGAGCAGTTCTTC.

The chain joins TRBV29-1 to TRBJ1-1; D perhaps matches TRBD1 (5 bases). Germline assignment: CDR1 SQVTM and CDR2 ANQGSEA. Between the trimmed V and J ends, which lost 5 bases and 1 base, there was a span of 8 bases. This CDR3 comprises 12 residues. The CDR3 DNA is TGCAGCGTTACCAGGGCGAACACTGAAGCTTTCTTT. It translates to CSVTRANTEAFF. The variable domain in full, completed from reference TRBV29-1 and TRBJ1-1, reads SAVISQKPSRDICQRGTSLTIQCQVDSQVTMMFWYRQQPGQSLTLIATANQGSEATYESGFVIDKFPISRPNLTFSTLTVSNMSPEDSSIYLCSVTRANTEAFFGQGTRLTVV.

This clone was picked up a small number of times. The gene calls are TRBV3-1 (or the pseudogene TRBV3-2) and TRBJ1-6; D is undetermined. The V end lost 6 bases, the J end lost 9 bases, and 9 bases lay between the germline ends. The CDR3 contains 12 residues. The germline CDR1 and CDR2 sequences are LGHDT and YNNKEL (reference sequence). The DNA of the CDR3 is TGTGCCAGCAGACTCACGGGTTCACCCCTCCACTTT. It codes for CASRLTGSPLHF.

This sequence joins TRBV9 and TRBJ2-1, with a possible D match to TRBD2 (5 bases). Trimming took 3 bases from V and 8 from J, leaving 15 bases between them. Germline CDR1 SGDLS, CDR2 YYNGEE. The CDR3 consists of 14 residues. The CDR3 coding sequence is TGTGCCAGCAGCGAACTAGGACGGTACGATGAGCAGTTCTTC. It specifies CASSELGRYDEQFF.

The chain recombines TRBV28 with TRBJ1-4, with TRBD1 matching over 11 bases. The CDR3 totals 14 residues. V trimming: 6 bases; J trimming: 7 bases; junction bases outside the gene matches: 4. Germline CDR1 MDHEN, CDR2 SYDVKM. CDR3 residues: CASSTGTGGEKLFF. The DNA for the CDR3 is TGTGCCAGCAGCACCGGGACAGGGGGTGAAAAACTGTTTTTT.

The chain has TRBV7-9 and TRBJ2-5; D unclear. Germline V CDR1 and CDR2: SEHNR, FQNEAQ (reference sequence). The CDR3 spans 14 residues. Trimming took off 2 bases at V and 3 bases at J, with 10 bases between the two ends. This CDR3 reads CASSLMGHEETQYF. The CDR3, as DNA: TGTGCCAGCAGCTTAATGGGCCACGAAGAGACCCAGTACTTC.

The chain couples TRBV14 to TRBJ1-6, with D possibly matching TRBD1 (5 bases). The germline V gene has CDR1 SGHDN and CDR2 FVKESK. V was shortened by 3 bases and J by 10 bases, with 13 bases between the two germline ends. The CDR3 totals 14 residues. In DNA, the CDR3 is TGTGCCAGCAGCCAGGGGGGAAGGTACTCACCCCTCCACTTT. Residues: CASSQGGRYSPLHF.

The rearrangement links TRBV9 to TRBJ2-7, with 11 bases fitting TRBD2. This CDR3 contains 15 residues. CDR1 is SGDLS, CDR2 YYNGEE, per germline. V was pared by 0 bases and J by 3 bases, with 2 bases of the junction left unmatched. The CDR3 nucleotides are TGTGCCAGCAGCGTAGGTAGCGGGAGGGGCTACGAGCAGTACTTC. Translated: CASSVGSGRGYEQYF.

The chain recombines TRBV4-1 with TRBJ2-3, with 7 bases aligning to TRBD2. The CDR3 sequence is 15 residues long. Trimming at V came to 2 bases and at J to 5 bases, leaving 7 bases not matched to a gene. Germline assignment: CDR1 MGHRA and CDR2 YSYEKL. CDR3 DNA: TGCGCCAGCAGCCAACTGGGGGGGAGTAGAGATACGCAGTATTTT. Protein sequence: CASSQLGGSRDTQYF.